This entry is about one TCR beta chain. Its target antigen remains unknown. Base qualities are not recorded, but no much larger clone differs from it by a single base. The sample comes from a study of T cell responses to AZD1222 COVID-19 vaccine (dated by TCRdb to the early 2020s). Context from the whole study: A total of under 250 trial participants underwent TCR sequencing, of whom 200 to 220 had received two doses of AZD1222 and about 25 had received two doses of the MenACWY control vaccine. Trial participants were enrolled into age subgroups of 18-55, 56-69 and 70-plus years, which contained roughly 150, 30 and 60 TCR-sequenced participants, respectively.

The CDR3 regions of human TCRbeta chains were subjected to immunosequencing. As for how the authors treated the data: Repertoire TCRs were checked for matches against a reference library of SARS-CoV-2-specific TCRs that had been generated using the MIRA antigen-specificity platform. Breadth was defined as the fraction of unique TCRs that were SARS-CoV-2-associated. Depth was defined as the fraction of total T cells that were SARS-CoV-2-associated. Each spike-specific TCR was assigned to its reactive spike region and to a CD4 or CD8 class using the MIRA data. Log10-transformed breadth and depth values were compared by one-way ANOVA with Sidak's multiple comparisons tests. TCRdb took over this immuneACCESS table, retaining in-frame rearrangements with V and J assigned. Such tables are incomplete; in checked studies, under half of the missing clones stem from an unresolved V gene, and the remainder is unexplained. Clonal size and the V and J genes are those of that table, whereas D and trimming came from the DNA. The sample yields about 85,000 clones; approximately 90% were counted once. Around 8% of the sample is held by the ten biggest clonotypes.

From the cysteine through the phenylalanine, the CDR3 covers 16 amino acids. The retained sequence is limited to the CDR3, 48 bases, with the frame set at the first base. Per the germline V gene, SGHRS is the CDR1 and YFSETQ is the CDR2. The V end gives up 1 base and the J end 0 bases, leaving 6 bases in the junction not matched to a gene. Broader findings and caveats from the paper: Epitopes outside the regions mutated in the B.1.351 and B.1.1.7 variants were reportedly recognized by nearly half of the unique spike-specific TCRs. The 56-69-year group was small, and its depth increase did not reach significance, likely because of low power. Because no day 14 peak-response samples were available, the repertoires could be characterized only after the peak T cell response. Only five to seven AZD1222 recipients were SARS-CoV-2 seropositive at baseline, limiting conclusions about previously exposed vaccinees. Participants were mostly white British and included more females than males, and it was suggested by the authors that clonal diversity may have been underestimated. After two AZD1222 doses, spike-specific TCR breadth and depth were significantly higher than at day 0 and than in MenACWY recipients. CD4 TCRs associated with the vaccine covered the entire spike protein, and the dominant responses were in regions 160-218 and 743-854.

This specimen's time point label, interpreted: about 28 days (+/-7) after the second vaccine dose. AZD1222 recipients given second doses at about 4 weeks or at about 12 weeks were pooled, since spike-specific TCR depth and breadth were not found to differ between the two schedules. Vaccinee samples were obtained from the UK trials COV001 and COV002, which included a single-blind randomized controlled phase 2/3 trial of AZD1222 (ChAdOx1 nCoV-19) in healthy adults. Trial participant PBMC samples were collected at day 0 and day 28 after the second dose for TCRbeta chain sequencing. Recombination joined TRBV5-1 with TRBJ1-1; 7 nucleotides in the junction match TRBD1. This sequence originates from an adult who received the AZD1222 COVID-19 vaccine. Sequenced material: peripheral blood, taken 28 days after the second AZD1222 dose. The CDR3 protein: CASSLSGTDLNTEAFF. DNA sequence: TGCGCCAGCAGCTTGTCCGGGACAGACTTGAACACTGAAGCTTTCTTT.